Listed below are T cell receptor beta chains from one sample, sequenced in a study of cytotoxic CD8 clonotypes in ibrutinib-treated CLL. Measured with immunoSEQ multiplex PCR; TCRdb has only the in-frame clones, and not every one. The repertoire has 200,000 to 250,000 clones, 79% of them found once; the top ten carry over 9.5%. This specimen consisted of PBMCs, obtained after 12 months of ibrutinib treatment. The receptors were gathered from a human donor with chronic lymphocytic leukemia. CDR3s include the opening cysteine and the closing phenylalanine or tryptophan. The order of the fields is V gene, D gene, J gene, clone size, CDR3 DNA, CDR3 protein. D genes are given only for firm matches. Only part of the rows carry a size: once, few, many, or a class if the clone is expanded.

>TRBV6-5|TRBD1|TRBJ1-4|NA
TGTGCCAGCAGGGGACAGGGGAGGGCTGAAAAACTGTTTTTT
CASRGQGRAEKLFF
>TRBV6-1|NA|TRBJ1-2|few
TGTGCCAGCAGTGAAGGGACTAACTATGGCTACACCTTC
CASSEGTNYGYTF
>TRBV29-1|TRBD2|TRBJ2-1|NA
TGCAGCGTTGCCGAGACTAGCGGCTCCTACAATGAGCAGTTCTTC
CSVAETSGSYNEQFF
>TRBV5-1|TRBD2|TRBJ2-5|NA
TGCGCCAGCGGACGTTTAGCGGGAGACGAGACCCAGTACTTC
CASGRLAGDETQYF
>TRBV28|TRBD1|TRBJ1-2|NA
TGTGCCAGCAGCACAGGGGTTGGTGGCTACACCTTC
CASSTGVGGYTF
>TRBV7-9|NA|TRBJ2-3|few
TGTGCCAGCAGCCCCGAGGGGGGCACAGATACGCAGTATTTT
CASSPEGGTDTQYF
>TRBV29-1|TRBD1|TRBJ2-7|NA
TGCAGCGCTACCAGGGACAGGGGCAGCGAGCAGTACTTC
CSATRDRGSEQYF
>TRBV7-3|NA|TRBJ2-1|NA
TGTGCCAGCAGCTTACACAGCGGACCCTACAATGAGCAGTTCTTC
CASSLHSGPYNEQFF
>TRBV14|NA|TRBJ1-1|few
TGTGCCAGCAGCTTAAGATCCGGGAAGAACACTGAAGCTTTCTTT
CASSLRSGKNTEAFF
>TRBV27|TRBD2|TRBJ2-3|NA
TGTGCCAGCAGGCTAGCGGGCTTGGGAGATACGCAGTATTTT
CASRLAGLGDTQYF
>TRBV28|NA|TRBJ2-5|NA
TGTGCCAGCGAAAACCAAGAGACCCAGTACTTC
CASENQETQYF
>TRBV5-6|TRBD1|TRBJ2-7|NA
TGTGCCAGCAGCTTGCGGGACAGACCATACGAGCAGTACTTC
CASSLRDRPYEQYF
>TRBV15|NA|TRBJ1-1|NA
TGTGCCACCAGACACCCGGGGTTAGACCGGAGAAATCCTGAAGCTTTCTTT
CATRHPGLDRRNPEAFF
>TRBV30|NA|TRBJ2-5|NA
TGTGCCTGGAGTGTATCCGGCGCCAATCTCCAAGAGACCCAGTACTTC
CAWSVSGANLQETQYF
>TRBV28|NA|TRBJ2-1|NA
TGTGCCAGCAGTTCCGTTAACGACCTCTCCTACAATGAGCAGTTCTTC
CASSSVNDLSYNEQFF
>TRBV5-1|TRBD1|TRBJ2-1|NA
TGCGCCAGCAGCCCGTCCGAACAGGGGGCCAATGAGCAGTTCTTC
CASSPSEQGANEQFF
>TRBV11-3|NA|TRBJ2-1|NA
TGTGCCAGCAGCTTAGTTTCCCCGGGTGAGCAGTTCTTC
CASSLVSPGEQFF
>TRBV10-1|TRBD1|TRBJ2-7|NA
TGCGCCAGCAGTAACCCCGGGACAGGGATATCCGAGCAGTACTTC
CASSNPGTGISEQYF
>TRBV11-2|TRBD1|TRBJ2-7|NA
TGTGCCAGCAGCTTGGGTAGGGGACAGGCCTCCTACGAGCAGTACTTC
CASSLGRGQASYEQYF
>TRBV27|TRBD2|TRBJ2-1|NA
TGTGCCAGCAGTCCTGCCGGGACTAGCGGGGGGATGCAGTTCTTC
CASSPAGTSGGMQFF
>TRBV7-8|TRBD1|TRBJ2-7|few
TGTGCCAGCAGCTCCGGGACAGGGCTGGACGAGCAGTACTTC
CASSSGTGLDEQYF
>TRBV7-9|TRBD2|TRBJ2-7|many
TGTGCCAGCAGCTCCTCCGGGACTAGCGTGTCCTACGAGCAGTACTTC
CASSSSGTSVSYEQYF
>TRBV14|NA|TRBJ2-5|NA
TGTGCCAGCAGCCAAGAATTGGGAGAGACCCAGTACTTC
CASSQELGETQYF
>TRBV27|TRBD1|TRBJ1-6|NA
TGTGCCAGCAACCCCCGGACAGGTCATAATTCACCCCTCCACTTT
CASNPRTGHNSPLHF
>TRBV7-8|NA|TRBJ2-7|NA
TGTGCCAGTCAAAAAGACCTACACTACGAGCAGTACTTC
CASQKDLHYEQYF
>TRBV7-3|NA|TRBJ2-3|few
TGTGCCAGCCTCGAGGGGTTGCAAAATACGCAGTATTTT
CASLEGLQNTQYF
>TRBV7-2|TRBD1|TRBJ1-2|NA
TGTGCCAGCAGCGTCGCCACGGGACAGGGATGGGTAGGCTACACCTTC
CASSVATGQGWVGYTF
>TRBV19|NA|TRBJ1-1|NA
TGTGCCAGCCAGATCAGGGGTGAAGCTTTCTTT
CASQIRGEAFF
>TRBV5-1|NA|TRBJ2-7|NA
TGCGCCAGCAGCTTGGGGGGCAGGGTCTACGAGCAGTACTTC
CASSLGGRVYEQYF
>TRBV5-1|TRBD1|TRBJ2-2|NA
TGCGCCAGCAGCTCGACTACAGGGGCGCGCACCGGGGAGCTGTTTTTT
CASSSTTGARTGELFF
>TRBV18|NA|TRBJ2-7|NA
TGTGCCAGCTCACCGGACAATACCTACGAGCAGTACTTC
CASSPDNTYEQYF
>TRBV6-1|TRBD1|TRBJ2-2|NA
TGTGCCAGCAGCCCCGGGACAGTTCACACCGGGGAGCTGTTTTTT
CASSPGTVHTGELFF
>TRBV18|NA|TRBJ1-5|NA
TGTGCCAGCTCACTCTCAAATGCGCAGGGCAATCAGCCCCAGCATTTT
CASSLSNAQGNQPQHF
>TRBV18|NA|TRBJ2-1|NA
TGTGCCAGCTCCGAGGCCCACAGCTCCTACAATGAGCAGTTCTTC
CASSEAHSSYNEQFF
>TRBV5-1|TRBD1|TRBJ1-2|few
TGCGCCAGCAGCTTGGAATTAGGGACAGGGGTACCCTATGGCTACACCTTC
CASSLELGTGVPYGYTF
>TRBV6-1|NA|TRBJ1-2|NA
TGTGCCAGCAGTGAACCATCGGGCCCCCCCATCGGGAACTATGGCTACACCTTC
CASSEPSGPPIGNYGYTF
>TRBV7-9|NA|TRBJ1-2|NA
TGTGCCAGCAGTTCGGTTGGGGCCTATGGCTACACCTTC
CASSSVGAYGYTF
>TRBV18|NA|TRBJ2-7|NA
TGTGCCAGCTCAAGGGCAGGCCCCTACGAGCAGTACTTC
CASSRAGPYEQYF
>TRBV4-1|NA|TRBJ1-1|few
TGCGCCAGCAGCCAAGTTGGGGCGCAAGCTTTCTTT
CASSQVGAQAFF
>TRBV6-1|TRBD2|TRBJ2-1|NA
TGTGCCAGCAGTGAAGCTTGGGGGGTAGCGGGAGGTGATGAGCAGTTCTTC
CASSEAWGVAGGDEQFF
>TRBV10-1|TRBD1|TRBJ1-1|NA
TGCGCCAGCAGTGGGTTTGGACAGGAACAAGCTTTCTTT
CASSGFGQEQAFF
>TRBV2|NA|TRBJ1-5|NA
TGTGCCAGCCGTATGGGGATAGGTCAGCCCCAGCATTTT
CASRMGIGQPQHF
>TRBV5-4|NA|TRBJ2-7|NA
TGTGCCAGCAGCTTGGCTAGCGCCTCCTACGAGCAGTACTTC
CASSLASASYEQYF
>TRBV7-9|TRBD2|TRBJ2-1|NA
TGTGCCAGCAGCTTAAAGCAGCGGGAGGGGATAAGCAATGAGCAGTTCTTC
CASSLKQREGISNEQFF
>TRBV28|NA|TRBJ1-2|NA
TGTGCCAGCAGTGGGGACCTCTATGGCTACACCTTC
CASSGDLYGYTF
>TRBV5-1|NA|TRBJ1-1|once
TGCGCCAGCAGCTTGGTCCGGGTGGGGAACACTGAAGCTTTCTTT
CASSLVRVGNTEAFF
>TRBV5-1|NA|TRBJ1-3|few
TGCGCCAGCAGCTTGGTTCCGCTCCCCGCGGGAAACACCATATATTTT
CASSLVPLPAGNTIYF
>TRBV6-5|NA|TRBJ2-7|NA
TGTGCCAGCAGTTACGGAAGACAGAGCTACGAGCAGTACTTC
CASSYGRQSYEQYF
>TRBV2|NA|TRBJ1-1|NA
TGTGCCAGTCCAGGAGGGATAGGCACTGAAGCTTTCTTT
CASPGGIGTEAFF
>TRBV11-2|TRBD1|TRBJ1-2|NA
TGTGCCAGCAGACCTTTTTGGACAGGGGGCGTCTGGACCTTC
CASRPFWTGGVWTF
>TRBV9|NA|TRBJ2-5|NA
TGTGCCAGCAGCGTAAGTCCCGGGGTGGAGACCCAGTACTTC
CASSVSPGVETQYF
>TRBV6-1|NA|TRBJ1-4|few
TGTGCCAGCAAACAGGCAACTAATGAAAAACTGTTTTTT
CASKQATNEKLFF
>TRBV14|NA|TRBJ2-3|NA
TGTGCCAGCAGCCCCCGATTGATGGATACGCAGTATTTT
CASSPRLMDTQYF